This T cell receptor beta chain was profiled in a study of T cell responses to AZD1222 COVID-19 vaccine. Libraries were prepared by immunoSEQ multiplex PCR; TCRdb keeps only in-frame clonotypes and omits some of them. The data contain around 140,000 clones, 80% to 95% of them singletons. Findings and limits, study-wide: Seropositive at baseline were only a handful of AZD1222 recipients. Elevations in Spike-specific TCR breadth and depth followed administration of two AZD1222 doses. Mapped onto spike, vaccine-associated CD4 TCRs spanned it and were dominant at 160-218 and 743-854. Mostly white British, mostly female donors; authors suggested clonal diversity may be underestimated.

About this clone itself: Its antigen remains unknown.

Germline CDR1 reads SGDLS; CDR2 reads YYNGEE. Trimming removed 1 base at V and 4 bases at J, with 9 bases between. The CDR3 has 13 amino acids. This TCR was sampled from an adult in good health. This specimen consisted of peripheral blood, obtained on day 0 of AZD1222 vaccination. The rearrangement uses TRBV9 and TRBJ2-7; D remains unclear. The CDR3 nucleotides are TGTGCCAGCAGCGTAAACTCCGGTTACGAGCAGTACTTC. Its translation is CASSVNSGYEQYF.